This T cell receptor beta chain was recovered during a study of T-cell reconstitution after alpha-beta-depleted transplantation in children. The length of the CDR3 is 15 residues. Trimming took 0 bases from V and 4 from J; bases not matched to a gene: 6. Germline V gene sequence: CDR1 SGHRS, CDR2 YFSETQ. As to this clonotype: Its matching antigen is unknown.

Library preparation (for TCRbeta) was performed with unique molecular identifiers. In TCRdb, the PCR reads were re-called with MiXCR into one record per CDR3 protein. The repertoire consists of a few hundred thousand distinct CDR3 sequences, with 27% occurring once and the leading ten covering approximately 33%. Overall study findings and caveats: After transplant, at about two months, alpha-beta T cells were reportedly derived from several hundred expanded graft clones. Surviving thymic progenitors and recipient T cells were the source of high TCRbeta diversity at day 60 in some patients. Newly produced T cells mostly accounted for T-cell counts and diversity one year post-transplant.

The sequences come from PBMCs, collected before TCRalphabeta/CD19-depleted stem cell transplant. This receptor was identified in a boy younger than two with Wiskott-Aldrich syndrome, due to receive a stem cell transplant. The chain has TRBV5-1 and TRBJ2-5; 7 positions agree with TRBD1. The CDR3 region has the DNA TGCGCCAGCAGCTTGGTAGGGGGCGCTACAGAGACCCAGTACTTC. Translation gives CASSLVGGATETQYF.